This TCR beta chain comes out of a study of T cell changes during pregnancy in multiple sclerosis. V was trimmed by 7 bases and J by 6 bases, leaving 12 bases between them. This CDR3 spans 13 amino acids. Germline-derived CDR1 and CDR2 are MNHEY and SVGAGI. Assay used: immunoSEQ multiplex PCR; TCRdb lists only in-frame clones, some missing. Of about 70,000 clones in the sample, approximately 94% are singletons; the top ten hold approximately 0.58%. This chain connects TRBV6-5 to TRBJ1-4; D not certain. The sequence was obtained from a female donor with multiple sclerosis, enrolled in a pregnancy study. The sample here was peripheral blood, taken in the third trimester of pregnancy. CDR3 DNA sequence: TGTGCCAGCACCAGGCTTTATGATGAAAAACTGTTTTTT. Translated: CASTRLYDEKLFF.